This entry is about one TCR beta chain. This clone's antigen is unknown. Base qualities are missing; no much larger clone stands one base away. From the cysteine up to the phenylalanine, the CDR3 has a length of 14 residues. Of all the DNA, just the CDR3 is kept, 42 bases in frame from base 1. According to the germline V gene, CDR1 reads SGHDT and CDR2 reads YYEEEE. V is pared back by 0 bases and J by 4 bases, with 9 bases lying between the germline termini. These data come from a study of blood T cell repertoires in COVID-19 (TCRdb year 2020). Notes on the research overall: Collaborator samples came from the United States, Italy and Spain and covered acute and convalescent phases of COVID-19. The repertoires were released in a freely available public database intended as a resource for research on the immune response to SARS-CoV-2. The dataset comprised deeply sampled blood TCRbeta repertoires from subjects exposed to, actively infected with, or recovered from COVID-19. The material from the prospective study consisted of cDNA or gDNA derived from T cells, B-cell-depleted T cells, or PBMCs. Samples came from the ongoing ImmuneRACE study (first 160 participants) plus 1,254 subjects from 6 global collaborators. Nearly every sample came with metadata listing a de-identified subject ID, COVID-19 status, age in years and sex. HLA class I and class II types, where available, came from metadata supplied by the sample provider rather than from assay-based typing. General study outcomes and caveats: The quantity of clinical and demographic metadata differed by source and by participant and was supplied without curation.

Each collaborating institution followed its own protocols to collect whole blood in K2EDTA tubes. Collaborator samples were shipped for TCRbeta analysis as frozen whole blood, isolated PBMCs, or DNA extracted from either sample type. TCRbeta CDR3 regions were amplified from genomic DNA by means of the immunoSEQ Assay, a bias-controlled multiplex PCR. The original pipeline was this. The number of nucleated cells in each sample was estimated from the amplification of reference gene primers within the assay. To quantify the absolute abundance of each unique TCRbeta CDR3 rearrangement, sequence reads were collapsed and filtered. For each sample, productive Simpson clonality was calculated as the square root of Simpson's diversity index across productive rearrangements. The source is immuneACCESS, and TCRdb retained only in-frame sequences with V and J called. Part of the clones is not carried over; for the studies checked, unresolved V genes explain less than half of this, and the remainder is unexplained. V and J calls and clone size are copied from that table; D and trimming were computed from the DNA. The sample has about 200,000 clones on record, 70% to 90% of them singletons. 0.75% to 0.9% of the sample comes from the top ten.

This receptor was obtained from a woman aged 70-85 years with acute or convalescent COVID-19. Sequenced: peripheral blood. This receptor chain uses TRBV5-6 and TRBJ2-3; there is no confident call for the D gene. In nucleotide form, the sequence is TGTGCCAGCAGCTTGGATTCGTTTGCAGATACGCAGTATTTT. Its protein product is CASSLDSFADTQYF.